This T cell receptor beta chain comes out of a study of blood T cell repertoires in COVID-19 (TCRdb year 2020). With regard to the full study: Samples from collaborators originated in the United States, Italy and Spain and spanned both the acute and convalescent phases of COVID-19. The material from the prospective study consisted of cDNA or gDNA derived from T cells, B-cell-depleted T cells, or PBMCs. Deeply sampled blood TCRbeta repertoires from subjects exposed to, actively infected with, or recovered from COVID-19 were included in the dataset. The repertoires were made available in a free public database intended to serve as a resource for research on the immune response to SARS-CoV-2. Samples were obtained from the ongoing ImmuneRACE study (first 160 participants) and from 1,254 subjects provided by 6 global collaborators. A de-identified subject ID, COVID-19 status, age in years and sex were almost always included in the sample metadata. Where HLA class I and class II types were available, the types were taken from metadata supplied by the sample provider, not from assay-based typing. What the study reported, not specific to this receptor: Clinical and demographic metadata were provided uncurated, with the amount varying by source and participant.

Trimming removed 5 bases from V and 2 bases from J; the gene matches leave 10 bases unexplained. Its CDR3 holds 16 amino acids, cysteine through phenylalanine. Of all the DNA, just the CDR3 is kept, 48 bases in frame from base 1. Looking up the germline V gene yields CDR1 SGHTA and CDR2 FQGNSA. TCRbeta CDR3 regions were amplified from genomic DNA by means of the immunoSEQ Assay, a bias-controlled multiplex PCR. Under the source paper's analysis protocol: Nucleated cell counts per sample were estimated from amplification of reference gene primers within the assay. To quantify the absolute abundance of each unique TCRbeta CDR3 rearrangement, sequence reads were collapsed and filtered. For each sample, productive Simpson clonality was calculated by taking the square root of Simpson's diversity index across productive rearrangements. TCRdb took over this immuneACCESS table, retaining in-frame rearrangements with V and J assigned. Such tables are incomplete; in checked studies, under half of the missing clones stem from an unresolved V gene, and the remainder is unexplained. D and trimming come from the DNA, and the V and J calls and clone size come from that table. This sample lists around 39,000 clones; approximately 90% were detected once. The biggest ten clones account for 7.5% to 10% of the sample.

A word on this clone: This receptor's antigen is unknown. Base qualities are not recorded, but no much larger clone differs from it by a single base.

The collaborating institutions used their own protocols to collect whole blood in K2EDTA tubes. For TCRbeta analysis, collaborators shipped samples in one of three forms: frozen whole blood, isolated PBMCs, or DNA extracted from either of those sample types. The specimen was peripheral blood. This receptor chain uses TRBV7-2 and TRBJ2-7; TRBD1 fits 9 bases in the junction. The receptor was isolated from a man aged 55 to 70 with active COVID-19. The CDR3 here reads CASSTYAGTGTYEQYF. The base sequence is TGTGCCAGCAGCACCTACGCCGGGACAGGGACCTACGAGCAGTACTTC.